This TCR beta chain was identified in a study of cytomegalovirus exposure and HLA in healthy donors. Per the germline V gene, CDR1 is SGHNT and CDR2 is YYREEE (reference sequence). Trimming took 4 bases from V and 6 from J; bases not matched to a gene: 18. CDR3 length: 18 residues. The method was immunoSEQ multiplex PCR; TCRdb's version includes in-frame clones alone and lacks a portion of them. The sample consists of approximately 150,000 clones, about nine tenths of them appearing once. The source is a man between 18 and 35 years old in good health and CMV-seronegative. The rearrangement uses TRBV5-4 and TRBJ2-1, with 8 bases lining up with TRBD2. The sample taken for sequencing was PBMCs. The CDR3 sequence is CASSPTLMGGSGINEQFF. DNA for the CDR3: TGTGCCAGCAGCCCTACCTTGATGGGTGGTAGCGGGATCAATGAGCAGTTCTTC.